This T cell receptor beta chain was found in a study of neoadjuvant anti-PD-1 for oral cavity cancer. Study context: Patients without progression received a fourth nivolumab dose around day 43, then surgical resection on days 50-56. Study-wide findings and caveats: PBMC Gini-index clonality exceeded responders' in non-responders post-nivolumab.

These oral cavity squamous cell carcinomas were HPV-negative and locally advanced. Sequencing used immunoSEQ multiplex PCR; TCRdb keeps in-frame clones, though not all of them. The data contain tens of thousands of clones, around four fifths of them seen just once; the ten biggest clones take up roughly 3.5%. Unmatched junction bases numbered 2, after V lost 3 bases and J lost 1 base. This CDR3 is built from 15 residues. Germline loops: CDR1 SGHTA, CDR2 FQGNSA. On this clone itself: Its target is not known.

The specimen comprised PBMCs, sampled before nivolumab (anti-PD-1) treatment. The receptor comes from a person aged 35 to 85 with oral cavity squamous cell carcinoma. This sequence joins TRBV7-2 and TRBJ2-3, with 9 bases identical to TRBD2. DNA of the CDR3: TGTGCCAGCAGCTTGGTAGCGGGGGGCACAGATACGCAGTATTTT. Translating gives CASSLVAGGTDTQYF. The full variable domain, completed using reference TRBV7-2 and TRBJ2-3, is GAGVSQSPSNKVTEKGKDVELRCDPISGHTALYWYRQSLGQGLEFLIYFQGNSAPDKSGLPSDRFSAERTGGSVSTLTIQRTQQEDSAVYLCASSLVAGGTDTQYFGPGTRLTVL.